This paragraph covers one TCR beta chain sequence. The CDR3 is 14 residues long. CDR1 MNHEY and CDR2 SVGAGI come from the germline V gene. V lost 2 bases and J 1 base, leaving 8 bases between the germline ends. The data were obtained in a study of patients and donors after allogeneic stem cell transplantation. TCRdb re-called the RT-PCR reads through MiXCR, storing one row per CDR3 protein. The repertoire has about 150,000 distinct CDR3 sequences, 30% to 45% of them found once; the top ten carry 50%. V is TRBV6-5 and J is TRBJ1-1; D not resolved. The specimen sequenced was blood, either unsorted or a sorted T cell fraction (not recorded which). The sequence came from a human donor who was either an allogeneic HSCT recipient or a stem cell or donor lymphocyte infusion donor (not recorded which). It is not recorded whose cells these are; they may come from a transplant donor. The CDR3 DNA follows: TGTGCCAGCAGTTACGGTCGGGGGAACACTGAAGCTTTCTTT. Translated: CASSYGRGNTEAFF.